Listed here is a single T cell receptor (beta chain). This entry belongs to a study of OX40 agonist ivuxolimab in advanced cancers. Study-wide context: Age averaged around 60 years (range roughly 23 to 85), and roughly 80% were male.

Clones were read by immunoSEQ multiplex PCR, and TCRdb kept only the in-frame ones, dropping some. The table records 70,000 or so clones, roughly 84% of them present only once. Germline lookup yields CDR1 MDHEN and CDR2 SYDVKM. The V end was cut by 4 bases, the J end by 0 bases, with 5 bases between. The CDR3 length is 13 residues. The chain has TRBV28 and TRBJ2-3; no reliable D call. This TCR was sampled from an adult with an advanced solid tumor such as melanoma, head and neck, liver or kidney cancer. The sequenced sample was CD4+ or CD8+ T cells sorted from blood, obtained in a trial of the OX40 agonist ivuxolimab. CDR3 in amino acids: CASSYGSTDTQYF. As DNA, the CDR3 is TGTGCCAGCAGTTACGGAAGCACAGATACGCAGTATTTT.